Below, 20 T cell receptor beta chains from the same sample are listed, as sequenced in a study of blood T cell repertoires in COVID-19. Sequencing was performed with immunoSEQ multiplex PCR; in TCRdb, only in-frame clones are kept and a portion is missing. The table lists 130,000 to 150,000 clones, around 84% of them singletons. Sequenced input: peripheral blood. The source is a human donor in a cohort sampled during active COVID-19.

The gene calls are TRBV20-1 and TRBJ1-1; D remains unclear. V was shortened by 3 bases and J by 0 bases, with 11 bases between the two germline ends. The CDR3 is 14 amino acids. Germline V gene lookup returns CDR1 DFQATT and CDR2 SNEGSKA (reference sequence). This CDR3 reads CSASIATLNTEAFF. The CDR3 DNA reads as TGCAGTGCTAGTATTGCGACTTTGAACACTGAAGCTTTCTTT.

The chain links TRBV7-6 to TRBJ2-7; tentatively, D is TRBD2 (7 bases). The CDR3 loop spans 13 amino acids. Trimming removed 4 bases from V and 3 bases from J, with 10 bases in between. Germline assignment: CDR1 SGHVS and CDR2 FNYEAQ. CDR3 region: CASSWGGLYEQYF. The CDR3, as DNA: TGTGCCAGCAGCTGGGGGGGGCTCTACGAGCAGTACTTC.

This clone was observed a single time. The chain uses TRBV14 and TRBJ1-2; 11 nucleotides agree with TRBD1. J was trimmed by 7 bases and V by 6 bases; bases with no gene match: 7. CDR3 length: 14 amino acids. CDR1 is SGHDN, CDR2 FVKESK, per germline. CDR3: CASSQPGQGGGYTF. The CDR3 DNA reads TGTGCCAGCAGTCAACCGGGACAGGGGGGTGGCTACACCTTC.

The chain recombines TRBV2 with TRBJ1-5, with TRBD1 identical over 9 bases. The CDR3 runs to 14 residues. The germline gives CDR1 SNHLY, CDR2 FYNNEI. V shed 6 bases and J 5 bases; nucleotides not matched to a gene: 5. The CDR3 region has the DNA TGTGCCAGCAGCCAGGACAGGGGCGATCAGCCCCAGCATTTT. This codes for CASSQDRGDQPQHF.

The chain employs TRBV19 and TRBJ1-5, with D possibly being TRBD1 (5 bases). Trimming removed 2 bases from V and 3 bases from J, with 14 bases in between. The CDR3 totals 16 residues. CDR1 and CDR2 from the germline V gene are LNHDA and SQIVND (reference sequence). The CDR3 DNA sequence: TGTGCCAGTAGTATACTCGGGGGGGGTTCCAATCAGCCCCAGCATTTT. Translated, it gives CASSILGGGSNQPQHF. Filled out from reference TRBV19 and TRBJ1-5, the complete variable domain reads DGGITQSPKYLFRKEGQNVTLSCEQNLNHDAMYWYRQDPGQGLRLIYYSQIVNDFQKGDIAEGYSVSREKKESFPLTVTSAQKNPTAFYLCASSILGGGSNQPQHFGDGTRLSIL.

V is TRBV7-6 and J is TRBJ1-6; 7 bases line up with TRBD1. The CDR3 sequence is 15 residues long. Germline assignment: CDR1 SGHVS and CDR2 FNYEAQ. V lost 7 bases to trimming and J lost 7 bases; unmatched junction nucleotides: 10. CDR3 nucleotide sequence: TGTGCCAGCACCCTGGACGGACAGGCCAATTCACCCCTCCACTTT. Its protein product is CASTLDGQANSPLHF. Full variable domain (outside the CDR3, taken from reference TRBV7-6 and TRBJ1-6): GAGVSQSPRYKVTKRGQDVALRCDPISGHVSLYWYRQALGQGPEFLTYFNYEAQQDKSGLPNDRFSAERPEGSISTLTIQRTEQRDSAMYRCASTLDGQANSPLHFGNGTRLTVT.

The chain uses TRBV10-3 and TRBJ2-2, with D possibly matching TRBD2 (5 bases). Looked up from germline, CDR1 is ENHRY and CDR2 is SYGVKD. Trimming removed 2 bases at V and 5 bases at J, with 9 bases between. The CDR3 loop spans 14 amino acids. The CDR3 loop is CAISETGGTGELFF. CDR3 in DNA: TGTGCCATCAGTGAGACGGGCGGGACCGGGGAGCTGTTTTTT.

The rearrangement uses TRBV30 and TRBJ2-1, with 7 bases aligning to TRBD1. The CDR3 has 13 residues. V shed 8 bases and J 2 bases; nucleotides not matched to a gene: 6. The germline CDR1 and CDR2 sequences are GTSNPN and SVGIG (reference sequence). This chain's CDR3 is CAGEDRAYNEQFF. The CDR3 DNA follows: TGTGCCGGAGAAGACAGGGCCTACAATGAGCAGTTCTTC.

The V gene is TRBV6-2 or TRBV6-3, the J gene TRBJ1-5; D not certain. With 1 base removed from V and 1 base from J, the gap between germline ends came to 11 bases. CDR1 MNHEY and CDR2 SVGEGT come from the germline V gene. This CDR3 is built from 16 residues. The CDR3 protein is CASSYWRDRSNQPQHF. The CDR3 DNA reads as TGTGCCAGCAGTTACTGGAGGGATCGGAGCAATCAGCCCCAGCATTTT.

The chain couples TRBV13 to TRBJ1-4, with 11 bases matching TRBD1. The CDR3 covers 16 residues. Germline loops: CDR1 PRHDT, CDR2 FYEKMQ (reference sequence). The V gene end was trimmed by 1 base and the J gene end by 5 bases; junction bases not matched to a gene: 3. In nucleotides, the CDR3 is TGTGCCAGCAGCTTAGCCCGGGACAGGGGGAATGAAAAACTGTTTTTT. It yields the protein CASSLARDRGNEKLFF.

This clone was found a few times. The gene calls are TRBV7-3 and TRBJ2-5; D perhaps matches TRBD2 (5 bases). Germline CDR1 is SGHTA and CDR2 is FQGTGA. The CDR3 length is 13 residues. V was trimmed by 5 bases and J by 2 bases, leaving 9 bases between them. CDR3 DNA: TGTGCCAGCAGCAGAGGGTCGCAAGAGACCCAGTACTTC. It yields the protein CASSRGSQETQYF.

The chain has TRBV12-3 or TRBV12-4 and TRBJ1-1, with D hard to call. The CDR3 runs to 13 residues. Trimming pared 5 bases from V and 3 bases from J, leaving 10 bases between. This CDR3 is CASSLLRDTEAFF. CDR3 nucleotides: TGTGCCAGCAGTCTACTTCGGGACACTGAAGCTTTCTTT.

This chain joins TRBV14 and TRBJ1-6, with TRBD1 matching over 8 bases. CDR1 and CDR2 from the germline V gene are SGHDN and FVKESK. The J segment lost 6 bases and the V segment lost 4 bases, leaving 14 bases of the junction unmatched. The CDR3 has 18 residues. The CDR3 region has the DNA TGTGCCAGCAGCCGCCTTGACAGGGGAATAAGTAGTAATTCACCCCTCCACTTT. This encodes CASSRLDRGISSNSPLHF.

The gene calls are TRBV5-5 and TRBJ2-5; 7 bases are shared with TRBD1. CDR3 length equals 13 residues. V was pared by 4 bases and J by 3 bases, with 3 bases of the junction left unmatched. Germline-derived CDR1 and CDR2 are SGHKS and YYEKEE (reference sequence). The CDR3 bases are TGTGCCAGCAGCAAGGGGGCTGAAGAGACCCAGTACTTC. Translated, it gives CASSKGAEETQYF. The full variable domain, in which reference TRBV5-5 and TRBJ2-5 provide the parts outside the CDR3, is DAGVTQSPTHLIKTRGQQVTLRCSPISGHKSVSWYQQVLGQGPQFIFQYYEKEERGRGNFPDRFSARQFPNYSSELNVNALLLGDSALYLCASSKGAEETQYFGPGTRLLVL.

This clone was observed a handful of times. The gene calls are TRBV4-3 and TRBJ1-5, with D possibly matching TRBD1 (5 bases). Trimming removed 0 bases from V and 2 bases from J, with 11 bases in between. The CDR3 is 16 amino acids. CDR1 and CDR2 from the germline V gene are LGHNA and YSLEER. This chain's CDR3 is CASSQEGGSGNQPQHF. In DNA, the CDR3 is TGCGCCAGCAGCCAAGAGGGGGGATCGGGCAATCAGCCCCAGCATTTT.

This chain joins TRBV11-3 and TRBJ1-3, with unresolved D. The CDR3 consists of 16 residues. Trimming removed 3 bases from V and 2 bases from J, with 14 bases in between. The germline V gene has CDR1 SGHNT and CDR2 YENEEA. CDR3 residues: CASSFVYRLAGNTIYF. DNA for the CDR3: TGTGCCAGCAGCTTCGTCTATCGTCTCGCTGGAAACACCATATATTTT.

The V and J genes are TRBV29-1 and TRBJ2-1; tentatively, D is TRBD1 (5 bases). There are 14 residues in the CDR3. V was trimmed by 6 bases and J by 5 bases, leaving 17 bases between them. CDR1 and CDR2 from the germline V gene are SQVTM and ANQGSEA. CDR3 region: CSVPDSNRHNEQFF. For the CDR3, the DNA is TGCAGCGTCCCCGACAGTAACCGACACAATGAGCAGTTCTTC.

CDR3 protein: CAISEIVGTPYGYTF. DNA for the CDR3: TGTGCCATCAGTGAAATCGTCGGGACACCCTATGGCTACACCTTC. The chain is built from TRBV10-3 and TRBJ1-2, with TRBD1 as a possible D gene (6 bases). The CDR3 totals 15 residues. V lost 3 bases to trimming and J lost 4 bases, with 15 bases between them. Germline CDR1 reads ENHRY; CDR2 reads SYGVKD.

As DNA, the CDR3 is TGTGCCAGCAGCCCACAGGGGCGGGGGCCCCAGCATTTT. Residues: CASSPQGRGPQHF. The chain joins TRBV7-3 to TRBJ1-5; 7 positions match TRBD1. CDR1 and CDR2 from the germline V gene are SGHTA and FQGTGA. Trimming at V came to 5 bases and at J to 9 bases, leaving 7 bases not matched to a gene. The CDR3 is made up of 13 amino acids.

This chain links TRBV5-5 with TRBJ1-6, with 8 bases that match TRBD1. The CDR3 loop spans 15 amino acids. Germline CDR1 and CDR2: SGHKS and YYEKEE (reference sequence). V lost 5 bases to trimming and J lost 7 bases; unmatched junction nucleotides: 8. The CDR3 DNA is TGTGCCAGCAGGCCGTTGGACAGGGTGAATTCACCCCTCCACTTT. This encodes CASRPLDRVNSPLHF. Combining the CDR3 with reference TRBV5-5 and TRBJ1-6 gives the whole variable domain DAGVTQSPTHLIKTRGQQVTLRCSPISGHKSVSWYQQVLGQGPQFIFQYYEKEERGRGNFPDRFSARQFPNYSSELNVNALLLGDSALYLCASRPLDRVNSPLHFGNGTRLTVT.